These 25 T cell receptor beta chains were sequenced from one sample in a study of blood T cell repertoires in COVID-19. Data came from immunoSEQ multiplex PCR; TCRdb stores just in-frame clones and leaves some out. The sample carries fewer than 600,000 clones, 75% to 90% recorded once. The sample comprised peripheral blood. All receptors derive from a man younger than 35 with COVID-19, enrolled during active disease.

V is TRBV7-8 and J is TRBJ1-2, with 7 nucleotides matching TRBD1. Germline values: CDR1 SGHVS, CDR2 FQNEAQ. This CDR3 is built from 15 residues. V was clipped by 0 bases and J by 7 bases; unmatched bases: 8. The CDR3 DNA reads as TGTGCCAGCAGCTTAGCACCGAGACAGGGAGGTGGCTACACCTTC. Encoded protein: CASSLAPRQGGGYTF.

The chain uses TRBV19 and TRBJ2-3, with D maybe TRBD1 (6 bases). CDR3 length: 11 residues. Germline CDR1 and CDR2: LNHDA and SQIVND (reference sequence). Trimming left V 10 bases short and J 1 base short, with 6 bases between. DNA for the CDR3: TGTGCCACAGGGGGCACAGATACGCAGTATTTT. Translating gives CATGGTDTQYF.

The chain uses TRBV12-3 or TRBV12-4 and TRBJ2-3; D is possibly TRBD2 (6 bases). The CDR3 covers 13 residues. V lost 3 bases and J lost 8, with 12 bases in between. The CDR3: CASSLGDGGTQYF. The CDR3, as DNA: TGTGCCAGCAGTTTGGGGGACGGGGGTACGCAGTATTTT.

The V call is TRBV18, the J call TRBJ2-1; D uncertain. Germline V gene data show CDR1 as KGHSH and CDR2 as LQKENI. The V end was cut by 2 bases, the J end by 2 bases, with 10 bases between. The CDR3 spans 15 residues. The CDR3 sequence: CASSPDRRAYNEQFF. DNA of the CDR3: TGTGCCAGCTCACCAGACCGTCGGGCCTACAATGAGCAGTTCTTC. Based on the CDR3 plus reference TRBV18 and TRBJ2-1, the full variable domain is NAGVMQNPRHLVRRRGQEARLRCSPMKGHSHVYWYRQLPEEGLKFMVYLQKENIIDESGMPKERFSAEFPKEGPSILRIQQVVRGDSAAYFCASSPDRRAYNEQFFGPGTRLTVL.

The chain links TRBV24-1 to TRBJ2-1, with 9 nucleotides matching TRBD2. J was trimmed by 0 bases and V by 0 bases; bases with no gene match: 11. This CDR3 has 20 residues. Germline V gene sequence: CDR1 KGHDR, CDR2 SFDVKD. CDR3 in amino acids: CATSDLLLAGPLFSYNEQFF. For the CDR3, the DNA is TGTGCCACCAGTGATTTGTTACTAGCGGGCCCACTTTTCTCCTACAATGAGCAGTTCTTC.

This rearrangement joins TRBV2 to TRBJ2-1, with 11 positions matching TRBD2. Germline V gives CDR1 SNHLY, CDR2 FYNNEI. V was clipped by 6 bases and J by 2 bases; unmatched bases: 3. The CDR3 extends over 15 amino acids. The CDR3 here is CASRLAGGTYNEQFF. In nucleotides, the CDR3 is TGTGCCAGCAGGTTAGCGGGAGGGACCTACAATGAGCAGTTCTTC.

The gene calls are TRBV20-1 and TRBJ2-1; TRBD1 is a possible D gene (6 bases). V shed 3 bases and J shed 10 bases, with 13 bases lying between them. The germline V gene encodes CDR1 DFQATT and CDR2 SNEGSKA (reference sequence). This CDR3 has 12 amino acids. This CDR3 is CSASPLGAEQFF. Written as DNA, the CDR3 is TGCAGTGCTAGTCCCCTGGGGGCCGAGCAGTTCTTC.

The gene calls are TRBV28 and TRBJ1-1; 7 nucleotides agree with TRBD1. The length of the CDR3 is 13 residues. V was pared by 3 bases and J by 6 bases, with 4 bases of the junction left unmatched. The germline CDR1 and CDR2 sequences are MDHEN and SYDVKM. Written as DNA, the CDR3 is TGTGCCAGCAGTTTGAGGGGGCATTCTGAAGCTTTCTTT. This translates into CASSLRGHSEAFF.

The chain carries TRBV7-8 and TRBJ2-7; possibly TRBD1 for D (6 bases). The CDR3 runs to 14 residues. Germline-derived CDR1 and CDR2 are SGHVS and FQNEAQ. Trimming took off 1 base at V and 4 bases at J, with 11 bases between the two ends. The CDR3 reads CASSLERGGYEQYF. Written as DNA, the CDR3 is TGTGCCAGCAGCTTAGAACGAGGGGGTTACGAGCAGTACTTC.

The sample holds one count of this clone. The rearrangement joins TRBV5-1 to TRBJ2-1; possible D gene TRBD1, 6 bases. The CDR3 consists of 15 residues. Trimming took 3 bases from V and 2 from J, leaving 12 bases between them. CDR1 is SGHRS, CDR2 YFSETQ, per germline. CDR3 amino acids: CASSSRDRPYNEQFF. The CDR3 nucleotides read TGCGCCAGCAGCTCCCGTGACAGGCCCTACAATGAGCAGTTCTTC. Looking up the rest from reference TRBV5-1 and TRBJ2-1 gives the full variable domain: KAGVTQTPRYLIKTRGQQVTLSCSPISGHRSVSWYQQTPGQGLQFLFEYFSETQRNKGNFPGRFSGRQFSNSRSEMNVSTLELGDSALYLCASSSRDRPYNEQFFGPGTRLTVL.

The chain uses TRBV2 and TRBJ2-2; TRBD2 matches 9 bases. CDR3 length equals 16 residues. With 5 bases clipped from V and 2 bases from J, the junction kept 6 bases outside the gene matches. Germline-derived CDR1 and CDR2 are SNHLY and FYNNEI. This CDR3 is CASSPIGTSNTGELFF. In DNA, the CDR3 is TGTGCCAGCAGTCCAATCGGGACTAGCAACACCGGGGAGCTGTTTTTT.

The V gene is TRBV6-5, the J gene TRBJ2-2, with D perhaps matching TRBD1 (6 bases). Germline lookup yields CDR1 MNHEY and CDR2 SVGAGI. This CDR3 is built from 15 residues. Trimming stripped 2 bases from V and 1 base from J, with 8 bases between. CDR3 nucleotide sequence: TGTGCCAGCAGTTACGAGGACAGGAACACCGGGGAGCTGTTTTTT. Its protein is CASSYEDRNTGELFF.

This chain connects TRBV12-5 to TRBJ1-1, with D uncertain. Per germline, CDR1 LGHNT and CDR2 FRNRAP. The V end was cut by 5 bases, the J end by 2 bases, with 15 bases between. This CDR3 is 15 amino acids long. Here the CDR3 reads CASGQGAIVNTEAFF. Written as DNA, the CDR3 is TGTGCTAGTGGTCAAGGAGCTATCGTCAACACTGAAGCTTTCTTT.

This clone was observed once. This chain links TRBV18 with TRBJ1-2, with 8 bases matching TRBD1. CDR3 length equals 14 residues. Germline V gene lookup returns CDR1 KGHSH and CDR2 LQKENI. The V gene end was trimmed by 5 bases and the J gene end by 6 bases; junction bases not matched to a gene: 8. CDR3 amino acids: CASSARTGKNGYTF. The CDR3 DNA reads TGTGCCAGCTCAGCCCGGACAGGGAAGAATGGCTACACCTTC.

The rearrangement uses TRBV5-1 and TRBJ2-2; TRBD2 agrees at 9 bases. This CDR3 has 16 residues. With 2 bases clipped from V and 2 bases from J, the junction kept 4 bases outside the gene matches. Germline V gene lookup returns CDR1 SGHRS and CDR2 YFSETQ. For the CDR3, the DNA is TGCGCCAGCAGCTTACTAGCGGGTGTCAACACCGGGGAGCTGTTTTTT. This gives the protein CASSLLAGVNTGELFF.

The V gene is TRBV5-1, the J gene TRBJ2-7; a possible D gene is TRBD1 (6 bases). There are 16 residues in the CDR3. V gave up 3 bases and J gave up 0 bases, with 16 bases separating them. The germline V gene has CDR1 SGHRS and CDR2 YFSETQ. CDR3 residues: CASSSTSGHISYEQYF. The CDR3 nucleotides read TGCGCCAGCAGCTCTACCTCGGGACACATCTCCTACGAGCAGTACTTC.

The CDR3 protein is CASSPGGVSLMNTEAFF. CDR3 DNA sequence: TGTGCCAGCAGCCCCGGCGGTGTCAGCTTAATGAACACTGAAGCTTTCTTT. The chain couples TRBV7-2 to TRBJ1-1; D remains ambiguous. The V end was cut by 5 bases, the J end by 0 bases, with 19 bases between. Germline V gene data show CDR1 as SGHTA and CDR2 as FQGNSA. The CDR3 runs 17 residues.

This clone appeared once. The gene calls are TRBV5-1 and TRBJ2-1, with D perhaps matching TRBD2 (6 bases). The germline V gene has CDR1 SGHRS and CDR2 YFSETQ. The CDR3 consists of 14 residues. V lost 9 bases and J lost 5, with 18 bases in between. This chain's CDR3 is CATWPPGRNNEQFF. As DNA, the CDR3 is TGCGCCACATGGCCCCCCGGGAGAAACAATGAGCAGTTCTTC.

This chain links TRBV4-1 with TRBJ2-7; 12 positions match TRBD1. Trimming removed 4 bases from V and 2 bases from J; junction bases left unmatched: 3. The CDR3 extends over 15 amino acids. In germline, CDR1 is MGHRA, CDR2 YSYEKL. The CDR3 spells CASSPRDRGPYEQYF. CDR3 sequence (DNA): TGCGCCAGCAGCCCCCGGGACAGGGGGCCCTACGAGCAGTACTTC.

The sample holds one count of this clone. V and J are TRBV15 and TRBJ2-1; TRBD2 matches 9 bases. V lost 5 bases to trimming and J lost 6 bases; unmatched junction nucleotides: 8. The CDR3 has 15 residues. CDR1 is LNHNV and CDR2 is YYDKDF in the germline V gene (reference sequence). CDR3 residues: CATSGPGLAGNEQFF. The CDR3 DNA is TGTGCCACCAGCGGACCGGGACTAGCCGGCAATGAGCAGTTCTTC.

The chain is built from TRBV6-4 and TRBJ2-7, with unresolved D. From germline, CDR1 is MRHNA and CDR2 SNTAGT. Trimming stripped 4 bases from V and 7 bases from J, with 8 bases between. The CDR3 has 11 residues. CDR3 sequence reads: CASSVSWEQYF. Here the CDR3 DNA reads TGTGCCAGCAGTGTCAGTTGGGAGCAGTACTTC.

This chain uses TRBV6-5 with TRBJ2-7; D is unresolved. CDR1 is MNHEY, CDR2 SVGAGI, per germline. Trimming removed 0 bases from V and 3 bases from J, with 12 bases in between. This CDR3 region has 15 residues. CDR3 DNA: TGTGCCAGCAGTTACTCGCCCGCGGAGTTCTACGAGCAGTACTTC. This gives the protein CASSYSPAEFYEQYF.

The chain recombines TRBV5-4 with TRBJ2-7; 12 positions agree with TRBD2. CDR1 and CDR2 (germline): SGHNT, YYREEE (reference sequence). The V segment lost 5 bases and the J segment 4 bases; nucleotides outside the gene matches: 7. This CDR3 spans 15 amino acids. The CDR3 here is CASSQSSGGDYEQYF. The CDR3 DNA is TGTGCCAGCAGTCAGTCTAGCGGGGGGGATTACGAGCAGTACTTC.

The rearrangement links TRBV10-3 to TRBJ2-1; TRBD2 agrees at 11 bases. V shed 3 bases, J shed 8 bases, and the junction held 6 bases outside the gene matches. CDR3 length: 15 amino acids. CDR1 is ENHRY and CDR2 is SYGVKD in the germline V gene. CDR3 nucleotide sequence: TGTGCCATCAGTGAAGCTAGCGGGAGGAGGTATGAGCAGTTCTTC. Its protein is CAISEASGRRYEQFF.

The chain employs TRBV19 and TRBJ1-2; maybe TRBD1 (6 bases). Germline V gene lookup returns CDR1 LNHDA and CDR2 SQIVND (reference sequence). The CDR3 covers 13 residues. V was pared by 6 bases and J by 7 bases, with 15 bases between. Here the CDR3 DNA reads TGTGCCAGTAGCGAACAGGGAGTTCGTGGCTACACCTTC. As protein: CASSEQGVRGYTF.